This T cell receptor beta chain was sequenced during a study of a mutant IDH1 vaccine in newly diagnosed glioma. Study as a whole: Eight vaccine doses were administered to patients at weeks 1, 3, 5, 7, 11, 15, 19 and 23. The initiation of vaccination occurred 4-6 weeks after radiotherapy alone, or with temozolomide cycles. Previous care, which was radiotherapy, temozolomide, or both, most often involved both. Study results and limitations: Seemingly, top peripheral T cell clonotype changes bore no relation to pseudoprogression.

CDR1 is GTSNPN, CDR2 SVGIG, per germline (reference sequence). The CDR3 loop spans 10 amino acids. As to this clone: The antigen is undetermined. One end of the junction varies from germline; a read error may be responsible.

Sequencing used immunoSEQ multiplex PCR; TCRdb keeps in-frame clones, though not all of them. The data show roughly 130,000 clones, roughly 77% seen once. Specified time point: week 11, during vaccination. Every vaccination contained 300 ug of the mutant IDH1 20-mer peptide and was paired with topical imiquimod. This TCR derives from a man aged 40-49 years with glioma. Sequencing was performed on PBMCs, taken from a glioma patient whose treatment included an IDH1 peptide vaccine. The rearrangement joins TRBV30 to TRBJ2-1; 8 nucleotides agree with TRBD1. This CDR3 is CAWSGTGRLF. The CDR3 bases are TGTGCCTGGAGTGGGACAGGGCGCCTCTTC.